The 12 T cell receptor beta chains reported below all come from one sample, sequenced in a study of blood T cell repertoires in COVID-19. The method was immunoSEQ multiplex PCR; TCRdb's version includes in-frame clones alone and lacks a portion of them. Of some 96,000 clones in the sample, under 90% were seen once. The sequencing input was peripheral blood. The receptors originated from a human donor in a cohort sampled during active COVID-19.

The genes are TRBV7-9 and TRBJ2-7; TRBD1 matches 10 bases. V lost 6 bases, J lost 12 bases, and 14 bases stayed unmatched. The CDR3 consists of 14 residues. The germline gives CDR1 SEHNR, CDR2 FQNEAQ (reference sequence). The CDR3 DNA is TGTGCCAGCAGAAACCCGGGACAGGGGCAATTCGTGTACTTC. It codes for CASRNPGQGQFVYF.

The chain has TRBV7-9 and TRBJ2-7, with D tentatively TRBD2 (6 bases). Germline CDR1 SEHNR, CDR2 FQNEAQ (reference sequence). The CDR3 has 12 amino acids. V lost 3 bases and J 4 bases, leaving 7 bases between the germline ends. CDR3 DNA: TGTGCCAGCAGCTTCCGGGGGTACGAGCAGTACTTC. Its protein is CASSFRGYEQYF.

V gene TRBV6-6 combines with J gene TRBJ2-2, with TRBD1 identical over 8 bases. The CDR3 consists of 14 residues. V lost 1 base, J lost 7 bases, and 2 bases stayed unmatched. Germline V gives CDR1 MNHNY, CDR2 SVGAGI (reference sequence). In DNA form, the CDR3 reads TGTGCCAGCAGTTACTTAGACAGGGGCGGGGAGCTGTTTTTT. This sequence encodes CASSYLDRGGELFF.

CDR3 loop: CASSMHEGGPEEQFF. The CDR3 coding sequence is TGTGCCAGTAGTATGCATGAGGGAGGGCCCGAGGAGCAGTTCTTC. The rearrangement joins TRBV19 to TRBJ2-1; 7 nucleotides line up with TRBD2. The V and J ends lost 3 bases and 10 bases, in that order; junction bases with no gene match: 12. The CDR3 runs to 15 residues. Germline V gene data show CDR1 as LNHDA and CDR2 as SQIVND (reference sequence).

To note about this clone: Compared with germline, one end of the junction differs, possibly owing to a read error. CDR3 loop: CASRLEGVRTDTQYF. The CDR3 coding sequence is TGTGCCAGCAGGTTAGAGGGGGTGAGAACAGATACGCAGTATTTT. The gene calls are TRBV7-2 and TRBJ2-3, with a weak D call TRBD1 (6 bases). The CDR3 contains 15 residues. CDR1 and CDR2 from the germline V gene are SGHTA and FQGNSA.

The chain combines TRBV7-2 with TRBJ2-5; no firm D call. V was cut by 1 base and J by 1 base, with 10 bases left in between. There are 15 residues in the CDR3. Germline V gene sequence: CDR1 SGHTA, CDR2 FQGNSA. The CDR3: CASSLGSGFQETQYF. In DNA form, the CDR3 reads TGTGCCAGCAGCTTAGGATCCGGGTTCCAAGAGACCCAGTACTTC.

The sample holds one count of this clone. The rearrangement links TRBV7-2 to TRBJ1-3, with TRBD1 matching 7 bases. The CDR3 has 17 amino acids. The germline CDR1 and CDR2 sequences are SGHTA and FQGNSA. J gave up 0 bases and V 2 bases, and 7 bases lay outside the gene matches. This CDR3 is CASSLQDRTFSGNTIYF. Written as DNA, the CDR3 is TGTGCCAGCAGCTTACAGGACAGGACTTTCTCTGGAAACACCATATATTTT. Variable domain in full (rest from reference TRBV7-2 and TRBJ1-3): GAGVSQSPSNKVTEKGKDVELRCDPISGHTALYWYRQSLGQGLEFLIYFQGNSAPDKSGLPSDRFSAERTGGSVSTLTIQRTQQEDSAVYLCASSLQDRTFSGNTIYFGEGSWLTVV.

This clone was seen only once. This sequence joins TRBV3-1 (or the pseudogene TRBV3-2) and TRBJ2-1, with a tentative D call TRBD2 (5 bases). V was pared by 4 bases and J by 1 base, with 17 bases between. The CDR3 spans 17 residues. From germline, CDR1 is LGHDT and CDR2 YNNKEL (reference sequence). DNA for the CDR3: TGTGCCAGCAGCCGAAAGAGGGTTGGAGCTTCCTACAATGAGCAGTTCTTC. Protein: CASSRKRVGASYNEQFF.

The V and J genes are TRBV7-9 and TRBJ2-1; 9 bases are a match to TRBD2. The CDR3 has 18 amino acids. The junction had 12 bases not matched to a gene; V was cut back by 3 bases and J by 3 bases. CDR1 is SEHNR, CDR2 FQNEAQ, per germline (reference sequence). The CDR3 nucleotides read TGTGCCAGCAGCTTGGGCCAAGGGGCGGGAGGGAGCTACAATGAGCAGTTCTTC. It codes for CASSLGQGAGGSYNEQFF. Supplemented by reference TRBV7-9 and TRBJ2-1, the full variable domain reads DTGVSQNPRHKITKRGQNVTFRCDPISEHNRLYWYRQTLGQGPEFLTYFQNEAQLEKSRLLSDRFSAERPKGSFSTLEIQRTEQGDSAMYLCASSLGQGAGGSYNEQFFGPGTRLTVL.

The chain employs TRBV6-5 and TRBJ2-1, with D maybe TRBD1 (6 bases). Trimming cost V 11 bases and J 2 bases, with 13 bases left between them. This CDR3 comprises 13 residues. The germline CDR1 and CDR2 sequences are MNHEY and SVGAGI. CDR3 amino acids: CAGRTEPYNEQFF. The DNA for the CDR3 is TGTGCCGGACGGACAGAACCCTACAATGAGCAGTTCTTC.

Here the CDR3 reads CASSSRATGGKEQYF. The CDR3 DNA is TGTGCCAGCAGCTCCCGGGCCACTGGGGGCAAGGAGCAGTACTTC. The chain recombines TRBV7-2 with TRBJ2-7; D possibly corresponds to TRBD1 (6 bases). The CDR3 has 15 residues. Per germline, CDR1 SGHTA and CDR2 FQGNSA. V shed 4 bases and J shed 7 bases, with 20 bases lying between them.

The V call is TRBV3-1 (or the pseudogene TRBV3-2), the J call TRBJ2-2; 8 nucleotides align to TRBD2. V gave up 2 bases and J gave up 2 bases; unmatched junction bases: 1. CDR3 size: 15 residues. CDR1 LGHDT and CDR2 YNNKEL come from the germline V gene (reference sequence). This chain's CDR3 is CASSQTSGNTGELFF. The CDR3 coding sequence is TGTGCCAGCAGCCAAACTAGCGGAAACACCGGGGAGCTGTTTTTT.